These 20 T cell receptor beta chains share one sample of origin, sequenced in a study of shared clonotypes between healthy human individuals. Clones were read by immunoSEQ multiplex PCR, and TCRdb kept only the in-frame ones, dropping some. The sample consists of about 2.4 million clones, more than 90% of them appearing once. Sequencing was carried out using naive CD4+ T cells sorted from blood. Subset in this sample: CD45RA+ positively selected. The receptor source for this set is a man in his late teens or twenties in good health.

Notes on this clone: Other DNA sequences from this sample encode an identical CDR3 as well. This rearrangement joins TRBV4-3 to TRBJ2-1; D tentatively fits TRBD1 or TRBD2 (5 bases each). From germline, CDR1 is LGHNA and CDR2 YSLEER. This CDR3 is built from 15 residues. Trimming shortened V by 0 bases and J by 3 bases, and 9 bases separated the two germline ends. The CDR3 protein is CASSQEGTYYNEQFF. The DNA for the CDR3 is TGCGCCAGCAGCCAAGAGGGGACCTACTACAATGAGCAGTTCTTC.

CDR3 nucleotides: TGTGCCAGCAGCGGCGGCAAGGAGACAGGGGTCGGATATGGCTACACCTTC. It encodes CASSGGKETGVGYGYTF. The chain uses TRBV9 and TRBJ1-2; 8 nucleotides align to TRBD1. The CDR3 is 17 amino acids. CDR1 is SGDLS and CDR2 is YYNGEE in the germline V gene. Trimming at V came to 3 bases and at J to 5 bases, leaving 15 bases not matched to a gene.

The rearrangement links TRBV6-4 to TRBJ2-3, with TRBD2 identical over 8 bases. The V gene's germline CDR1 is MRHNA and CDR2 SNTAGT. The ends lost 6 bases at V and 5 bases at J; junction bases unmatched: 4. The CDR3 extends over 13 amino acids. The CDR3 DNA follows: TGTGCCAGCAGCGGGAGGGCCGGAGATACGCAGTATTTT. Amino acid sequence: CASSGRAGDTQYF.

The gene calls are TRBV7-2 and TRBJ2-2; D possibly corresponds to TRBD2 (7 bases). This CDR3 has 14 residues. Germline V lookup: CDR1 SGHTA, CDR2 FQGNSA. The V and J ends lost 8 bases and 4 bases respectively, with 14 bases between them. CDR3 protein: CASAKGGGTGELFF. The CDR3 DNA follows: TGTGCCAGCGCCAAAGGGGGGGGCACCGGGGAGCTGTTTTTT.

This chain joins TRBV19 and TRBJ2-3; the D is unclear. The germline gives CDR1 LNHDA, CDR2 SQIVND (reference sequence). This CDR3 has 12 amino acids. V shed 1 base and J shed 13 bases, with 12 bases lying between them. CDR3: CASSIGPLLKYF. In DNA form, the CDR3 reads TGTGCCAGTAGTATAGGCCCGTTGCTGAAGTATTTT.

The gene calls are TRBV10-3 and TRBJ2-2; D call uncertain. The CDR3 is 11 amino acids. Germline V CDR1 and CDR2: ENHRY, SYGVKD. Trimming shortened V by 8 bases and J by 1 base, and 2 bases separated the two germline ends. The DNA for the CDR3 is TGTGCCATCCAGAACACCGGGGAGCTGTTTTTT. Its translation: CAIQNTGELFF.

This chain joins TRBV5-1 and TRBJ2-7; tentatively, D is TRBD2 (6 bases). The germline CDR1 and CDR2 sequences are SGHRS and YFSETQ. V was cut by 7 bases and J by 3 bases, with 20 bases left in between. The CDR3 runs 15 residues. The CDR3 is CASAPLASVGYEQYF. The CDR3 bases are TGCGCCAGCGCCCCATTGGCTAGCGTGGGCTACGAGCAGTACTTC.

The chain uses TRBV18 and TRBJ1-1; the D is unclear. Germline assignment: CDR1 KGHSH and CDR2 LQKENI. The CDR3 runs 14 residues. V was pared by 2 bases and J by 2 bases, with 9 bases between. CDR3 residues: CASSPVKGNTEAFF. CDR3 in DNA: TGTGCCAGCTCACCAGTGAAGGGCAACACTGAAGCTTTCTTT.

This clone showed up just once. V usage is TRBV6-1 and J usage is TRBJ2-2, with 8 bases matching TRBD1. The CDR3 totals 15 residues. The V gene's germline CDR1 is MNHNS and CDR2 SASEGT. The trim removed 6 bases at V and 1 base at J, leaving 4 bases unmatched. In nucleotides, the CDR3 is TGTGCCAGCAGGATGGGGACAGGGAACACCGGGGAGCTGTTTTTT. This encodes CASRMGTGNTGELFF.

The V and J genes are TRBV29-1 and TRBJ2-5; D is possibly TRBD1 (6 bases). CDR3 length: 14 amino acids. V lost 3 bases, J lost 4 bases, and 15 bases lay in between. Germline V lookup: CDR1 SQVTM, CDR2 ANQGSEA. DNA for the CDR3: TGCAGCGTTGACCGCACAGGGAAGGGAGAGACCCAGTACTTC. Translation: CSVDRTGKGETQYF.

The chain couples TRBV6-6 to TRBJ1-3, with D possibly being TRBD1 (5 bases). CDR1 and CDR2 (germline): MNHNY, SVGAGI (reference sequence). This CDR3 comprises 14 residues. V lost 7 bases and J 0 bases, leaving 10 bases between the germline ends. The CDR3 loop is CASIPGVSGNTIYF. CDR3 DNA: TGTGCCAGCATCCCGGGGGTCTCTGGAAACACCATATATTTT.

The chain combines TRBV10-3 with TRBJ2-3; D unresolved. V lost 0 bases and J 0 bases, leaving 4 bases between the germline ends. CDR1 ENHRY and CDR2 SYGVKD come from the germline V gene. This CDR3 region has 14 residues. DNA of the CDR3: TGTGCCATCAGTGAGTCAGAGAGCACAGATACGCAGTATTTT. Translated: CAISESESTDTQYF.

CDR3 nucleotides: TGTGCCAGCAGCTTAAGGGGGCGCGGAGTCCAATACAATGAGCAGTTCTTC. Translation: CASSLRGRGVQYNEQFF. The J gene is TRBJ2-1, the V gene TRBV11-3; 7 bases agree with TRBD1. CDR1 and CDR2 from the germline V gene are SGHNT and YENEEA. This CDR3 region has 17 residues. With V trimmed by 2 bases and J by 4 bases, 11 bases remained unmatched.

The V call is TRBV7-9, the J call TRBJ1-4; 11 positions match TRBD1. Trimming took 2 bases from V and 2 from J; bases not matched to a gene: 4. CDR1 SEHNR and CDR2 FQNEAQ come from the germline V gene (reference sequence). CDR3 length equals 17 residues. DNA for the CDR3: TGTGCCAGCAGCTTAAGCGGACAGGGGGCGACTAATGAAAAACTGTTTTTT. It codes for CASSLSGQGATNEKLFF. The variable domain in full, with the rest retrieved from reference TRBV7-9 and TRBJ1-4, is DTGVSQNPRHKITKRGQNVTFRCDPISEHNRLYWYRQTLGQGPEFLTYFQNEAQLEKSRLLSDRFSAERPKGSFSTLEIQRTEQGDSAMYLCASSLSGQGATNEKLFFGSGTQLSVL.

The chain combines TRBV12-5 with TRBJ1-4; 10 bases agree with TRBD1. Germline loops: CDR1 LGHNT, CDR2 FRNRAP. The CDR3 is 13 residues long. The J segment lost 10 bases and the V segment lost 5 bases, leaving 4 bases of the junction unmatched. The CDR3 DNA is TGTGCTAGTGGTCAGGGACAGGGGAGAAAACTGTTTTTT. Its protein product is CASGQGQGRKLFF.

The rearrangement links TRBV19 to TRBJ2-7; possible D gene TRBD2, 6 bases. The germline V gene has CDR1 LNHDA and CDR2 SQIVND (reference sequence). The V gene lost 3 bases and the J gene lost 0 bases, with 15 bases spanning the gap. The CDR3 is 16 amino acids. The CDR3 is CASSIGTGVISYEQYF. CDR3 bases: TGTGCCAGTAGTATCGGTACGGGAGTCATCTCCTACGAGCAGTACTTC.

A note on this clone: Different DNA sequences within this sample yield the same CDR3. The CDR3 DNA reads as TGCAGCGTGGCCCCCGGCGGCGAGCAGTACTTC. It is translated as CSVAPGGEQYF. The chain links TRBV29-1 to TRBJ2-7; D unresolved. The CDR3 contains 11 residues. Trimming shortened V by 6 bases and J by 6 bases, and 12 bases separated the two germline ends. Germline V gene data show CDR1 as SQVTM and CDR2 as ANQGSEA.

The chain uses TRBV7-2 and TRBJ2-3, with TRBD2 as a possible D gene (5 bases). This CDR3 has 14 amino acids. V lost 5 bases, J lost 6 bases, and 15 bases lay in between. Germline V gene data show CDR1 as SGHTA and CDR2 as FQGNSA. The CDR3: CASSLTSWSDTQYF. CDR3 nucleotide sequence: TGTGCCAGCAGCCTTACTAGTTGGAGTGATACGCAGTATTTT.

This sequence joins TRBV10-3 and TRBJ1-2; 9 positions match TRBD1. CDR3 length: 19 residues. Per germline, CDR1 ENHRY and CDR2 SYGVKD. V shed 3 bases, J shed 1 base, and the junction held 15 bases outside the gene matches. The CDR3 DNA reads TGTGCCATCAGTGAATATAACTCGGGACAGGGCTCTCATAACTATGGCTACACCTTC. Protein product: CAISEYNSGQGSHNYGYTF.

The chain combines TRBV5-5 with TRBJ1-1; no clear D. Trimming stripped 1 base from V and 4 bases from J, with 8 bases between. Germline CDR1 and CDR2: SGHKS and YYEKEE (reference sequence). This CDR3 has 13 amino acids. The CDR3 reads CASSLLIITEAFF. CDR3 sequence (DNA): TGTGCCAGCAGCTTGCTTATTATCACTGAAGCTTTCTTT. The full variable domain, with the rest looked up from reference TRBV5-5 and TRBJ1-1, is DAGVTQSPTHLIKTRGQQVTLRCSPISGHKSVSWYQQVLGQGPQFIFQYYEKEERGRGNFPDRFSARQFPNYSSELNVNALLLGDSALYLCASSLLIITEAFFGQGTRLTVV.